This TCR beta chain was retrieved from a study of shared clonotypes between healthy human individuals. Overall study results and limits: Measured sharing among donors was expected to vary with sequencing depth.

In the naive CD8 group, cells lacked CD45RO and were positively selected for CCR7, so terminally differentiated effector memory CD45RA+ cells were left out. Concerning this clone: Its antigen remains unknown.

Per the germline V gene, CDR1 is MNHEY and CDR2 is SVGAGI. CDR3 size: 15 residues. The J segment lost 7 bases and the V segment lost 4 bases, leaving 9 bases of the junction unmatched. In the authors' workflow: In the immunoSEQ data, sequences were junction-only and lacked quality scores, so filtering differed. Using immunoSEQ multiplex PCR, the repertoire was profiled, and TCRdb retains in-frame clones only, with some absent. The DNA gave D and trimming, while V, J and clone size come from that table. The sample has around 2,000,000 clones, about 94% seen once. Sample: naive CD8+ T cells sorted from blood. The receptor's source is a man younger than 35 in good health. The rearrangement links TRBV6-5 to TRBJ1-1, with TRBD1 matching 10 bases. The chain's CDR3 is CASSSPRDRGLEAFF. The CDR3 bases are TGTGCCAGCAGTTCACCCCGGGACAGGGGCCTTGAAGCTTTCTTT.